These 13 T cell receptor beta chains share one sample of origin, sequenced in a study of T-cell reconstitution after alpha-beta-depleted transplantation in children. Unique molecular identifiers were incorporated into the prepared TCRbeta library. TCRdb fed the PCR reads into MiXCR, producing one record per CDR3 protein. The sample has about 240,000 distinct CDR3 sequences; about 23% are singletons. The sample in question was PBMCs, obtained before TCRalphabeta/CD19-depleted stem cell transplant. These receptors all come from a girl aged 2 to 9 with Fanconi anemia, due to receive a stem cell transplant.

This clonotype has a count of ten or more. The chain's CDR3 is CASRLAGVQETQYF. The CDR3 DNA follows: TGTGCCAGCAGACTAGCGGGAGTCCAAGAGACCCAGTACTTC. The chain recombines TRBV12-3 or TRBV12-4 with TRBJ2-5; 11 positions match TRBD2. The ends lost 6 bases at V and 1 base at J; junction bases unmatched: 1. The CDR3 is made up of 14 amino acids.

This clonotype was seen many times. The chain joins TRBV6-5 to TRBJ1-3, with D perhaps TRBD1 (6 bases). This CDR3 contains 14 residues. The V gene lost 7 bases and the J gene lost 4 bases, with 14 bases spanning the gap. Germline V gene sequence: CDR1 MNHEY, CDR2 SVGAGI. CDR3 loop: CASTYRESGNTIYF. The CDR3 region has the DNA TGTGCCAGCACCTACAGGGAATCAGGAAACACCATATATTTT.

This clonotype was counted at least ten times. J is TRBJ2-1 and V is TRBV20-1; 8 bases agree with TRBD2. Losses at the gene ends were 6 bases for V and 0 bases for J; bases not matched to a gene: 10. The CDR3 has 16 amino acids. Germline V gene data show CDR1 as DFQATT and CDR2 as SNEGSKA (reference sequence). The CDR3 bases are TGCAGTGCCCTCCATTTAGCGGGGAGCTCCTACAATGAGCAGTTCTTC. It specifies CSALHLAGSSYNEQFF.

Many counts were recorded for this clonotype. CDR3 loop: CASSLSSLAGASRAGGELFF. DNA for the CDR3: TGTGCCAGCAGTTTATCCTCTCTAGCGGGAGCCAGCCGAGCGGGCGGGGAGCTGTTTTTT. V and J are TRBV28 and TRBJ2-2; TRBD2 aligns across 10 bases. V shed 1 base, J shed 7 bases, and the junction held 18 bases outside the gene matches. Germline V gene sequence: CDR1 MDHEN, CDR2 SYDVKM. The CDR3 extends over 20 amino acids.

This clonotype appeared many times. The chain uses TRBV20-1 and TRBJ2-3; TRBD2 might be the D (5 bases). V shed 2 bases and J shed 4 bases, with 19 bases lying between them. Germline CDR1 and CDR2: DFQATT and SNEGSKA (reference sequence). CDR3 length: 16 amino acids. CDR3 residues: CSARRESARRSDTQYF. CDR3 bases: TGCAGTGCTAGAAGGGAGAGCGCACGACGGTCAGATACGCAGTATTTT.

This clonotype appeared many times. This rearrangement joins TRBV20-1 to TRBJ2-3; D not resolved. V was shortened by 0 bases and J by 2 bases, with 18 bases between the two germline ends. Germline V gene data show CDR1 as DFQATT and CDR2 as SNEGSKA (reference sequence). This CDR3 is 17 amino acids long. The CDR3 coding sequence is TGCAGTGCTAGAGATGGAATTCAAGTTGTCCTCACAGATACGCAGTATTTT. Protein sequence: CSARDGIQVVLTDTQYF.

This clonotype came up a few times. The chain recombines TRBV15 with TRBJ2-7; tentatively, D is TRBD1 (5 bases). The CDR3 length is 15 residues. Trimming shortened V by 0 bases and J by 3 bases, and 12 bases separated the two germline ends. Per the germline V gene, CDR1 is LNHNV and CDR2 is YYDKDF (reference sequence). The CDR3 nucleotides are TGTGCCACCAGCAGAGATGGGGCCCCGGGCTACGAGCAGTACTTC. It encodes CATSRDGAPGYEQYF.

The chain recombines TRBV12-3 or TRBV12-4 with TRBJ1-5; TRBD1 is a possible D gene (6 bases). The CDR3 has 14 amino acids. V gave up 5 bases and J gave up 2 bases, with 10 bases separating them. Written as DNA, the CDR3 is TGTGCCAGCAGTGGGGCAGGGGGCAATCAGCCCCAGCATTTT. It is translated as CASSGAGGNQPQHF.

This clonotype was counted at least ten times. V usage is TRBV6-2 or TRBV6-3 and J usage is TRBJ1-1; D unresolved. Per germline, CDR1 MNHEY and CDR2 SVGEGT. V was clipped by 2 bases and J by 3 bases, with 19 bases between them. The CDR3 extends over 17 amino acids. The CDR3 DNA is TGTGCCAGCAGTTACGCTTCTTTGGCCTGGGGATACACTGAAGCTTTCTTT. This codes for CASSYASLAWGYTEAFF.

This clonotype was seen many times. The V gene is TRBV6-5, the J gene TRBJ2-3, with 8 bases identical to TRBD2. Germline V gene sequence: CDR1 MNHEY, CDR2 SVGAGI. Trimming cost V 0 bases and J 0 bases; bases outside gene matches: 5. The CDR3 is 17 residues long. CDR3 region: CASSYSPPSGSTDTQYF. DNA of the CDR3: TGTGCCAGCAGTTACTCACCTCCTAGCGGGAGCACAGATACGCAGTATTTT.

The chain uses TRBV20-1 and TRBJ2-3, with D perhaps TRBD2 (6 bases). The CDR3 loop spans 12 amino acids. Trimming took off 7 bases at V and 1 base at J, with 9 bases between the two ends. Germline values: CDR1 DFQATT, CDR2 SNEGSKA (reference sequence). The CDR3 coding sequence is TGCAGTGTACCGGGGGGCACAGATACGCAGTATTTT. The encoded protein is CSVPGGTDTQYF.

This clonotype came up many times. This chain joins TRBV29-1 and TRBJ2-1; 10 bases line up with TRBD2. The germline CDR1 and CDR2 sequences are SQVTM and ANQGSEA. V shed 5 bases, J shed 6 bases, and the junction held 10 bases outside the gene matches. This CDR3 is built from 15 residues. The CDR3 nucleotides are TGCAGCGTTTCCCGTTGGACTAGCGGACCCAATGAGCAGTTCTTC. This codes for CSVSRWTSGPNEQFF.

This clonotype was seen repeatedly, ten times or more. The chain has TRBV4-2 and TRBJ2-7; D is possibly TRBD1 (6 bases). V was clipped by 1 base and J by 1 base, with 11 bases between them. The CDR3 is made up of 15 amino acids. The germline V gene has CDR1 LGHNA and CDR2 YNFKEQ. As DNA, the CDR3 is TGTGCCAGCAGCCAAGTCCAGGACAGTTCCTACGAGCAGTACTTC. Amino acids: CASSQVQDSSYEQYF.